The source of this TCR beta chain is a study of OX40 agonist ivuxolimab in advanced cancers. Looking at the study overall: An agonistic anti-OX40 (CD134) antibody, ivuxolimab, was used to treat the patients. Every 2 weeks, patients got intravenous ivuxolimab at one of six dose levels (0.01-10 mg/kg). Participants averaged about 60 years of age (range roughly 23 to 80) and were about 85% male. Study-level points and caveats: Clonal expansion from baseline to week 6 occurred in both CD4+ and CD8+ T cells.

Note on this clone: Its antigen is not known.

The data were produced by immunoSEQ multiplex PCR, yet TCRdb's version contains in-frame clones alone and is incomplete. The sample includes 35,000 to 50,000 clones, around 91% of them seen just once. Germline CDR1 is SGHTA and CDR2 is FQGTGA. The CDR3 totals 11 residues. V dropped 2 bases and J dropped 10 bases, with 6 bases sitting between them. The receptor was isolated from an adult with an advanced solid tumor such as melanoma, head and neck, liver or kidney cancer. The material was CD4+ or CD8+ T cells sorted from blood, obtained in a trial of the OX40 agonist ivuxolimab. The genes are TRBV7-3 and TRBJ2-1; a weak D match, TRBD2 (6 bases). CDR3 sequence: CASSLGGEQFF. In nucleotides, the CDR3 is TGTGCCAGCAGCTTAGGGGGGGAGCAGTTCTTC. Full variable domain (rest looked up from reference TRBV7-3 and TRBJ2-1): GAGVSQTPSNKVTEKGKYVELRCDPISGHTALYWYRQSLGQGPEFLIYFQGTGAADDSGLPNDRFFAVRPEGSVSTLKIQRTERGDSAVYLCASSLGGEQFFGPGTRLTVL.